This T cell receptor beta chain was obtained from a study of Graves' ophthalmopathy and Graves' hyperthyroidism. At the level of the study: The study drew peripheral blood at initial diagnosis, before any treatment.

On this clonotype itself: Its antigen is as yet unknown.

Germline loops: CDR1 SQVTM, CDR2 ANQGSEA. Trimming left V 4 bases short and J 5 bases short, with 9 bases between. This CDR3 spans 13 amino acids. RNA served as the template for amplifying TCR beta CDR3 regions. HTBI primers served in a first-round RT-PCR, which a second-round multiplex PCR followed. TCRdb reprocessed the multiplex PCR reads with MiXCR, giving one entry per CDR3 protein. The sample lists 300,000 to 350,000 distinct CDR3 sequences, about a sixth occurring once. Findings and limits, study-wide: Blood also carried most expanded thyroid clonotypes exceeding 0.001 frequency.

The V gene is TRBV29-1, the J gene TRBJ1-6; D may be TRBD1 (5 bases). The origin of this receptor is an adult man with Graves' ophthalmopathy. The sequenced material came from peripheral blood. The CDR3 spells CSVAGSNNSPLHF. In DNA, the CDR3 is TGCAGCGTTGCAGGGTCAAATAATTCACCCCTCCACTTT.